Each of the 3 T cell receptor beta chains below was sequenced from the same sample in a study of blood T cell repertoires in COVID-19 (dated by TCRdb to about 2020). The method behind the library was the immunoSEQ multiplex PCR assay. The table comes from immuneACCESS by way of TCRdb, which keeps in-frame sequences with V and J called. Part of the clones is missing from these tables; in studies checked, under half for an unresolved V gene and the rest for unknown reasons. The sample contains about 120,000 clones, around four fifths of them found a single time. Approximately 16% of the sample lies in the top ten. Sequenced: peripheral blood. The receptors here all came from a man aged 55-75 years with active or convalescent COVID-19.

The J gene is TRBJ2-7, the V gene TRBV3-1 (or the pseudogene TRBV3-2); D call uncertain. Trimming removed 3 bases from V and 3 bases from J, with 6 bases in between. Germline V gene lookup returns CDR1 LGHDT and CDR2 YNNKEL (reference sequence). The CDR3 length is 12 residues. The DNA of the CDR3 is TGTGCCAGCAGCCAGGCGGACTACGAGCAGTACTTC. Its protein product is CASSQADYEQYF.

The rearrangement joins TRBV27 to TRBJ2-7; TRBD1 is a possible D gene (5 bases). Looked up from germline, CDR1 is MNHEY and CDR2 is SMNVEV (reference sequence). Between the trimmed V and J ends, which lost 5 bases and 3 bases, there was a span of 8 bases. This CDR3 contains 12 residues. CDR3 protein: CASSPQGYEQYF. The CDR3 nucleotides are TGTGCCAGCAGTCCTCAGGGCTACGAGCAGTACTTC.

This rearrangement joins TRBV28 to TRBJ2-1; TRBD1 might be the D (5 bases). This CDR3 is 14 amino acids long. Germline V CDR1 and CDR2: MDHEN, SYDVKM. V was shortened by 2 bases and J by 0 bases, with 5 bases between the two germline ends. The CDR3 sequence is CASSLGASYNEQFF. In nucleotides, the CDR3 is TGTGCCAGCAGTTTAGGGGCCTCCTACAATGAGCAGTTCTTC.